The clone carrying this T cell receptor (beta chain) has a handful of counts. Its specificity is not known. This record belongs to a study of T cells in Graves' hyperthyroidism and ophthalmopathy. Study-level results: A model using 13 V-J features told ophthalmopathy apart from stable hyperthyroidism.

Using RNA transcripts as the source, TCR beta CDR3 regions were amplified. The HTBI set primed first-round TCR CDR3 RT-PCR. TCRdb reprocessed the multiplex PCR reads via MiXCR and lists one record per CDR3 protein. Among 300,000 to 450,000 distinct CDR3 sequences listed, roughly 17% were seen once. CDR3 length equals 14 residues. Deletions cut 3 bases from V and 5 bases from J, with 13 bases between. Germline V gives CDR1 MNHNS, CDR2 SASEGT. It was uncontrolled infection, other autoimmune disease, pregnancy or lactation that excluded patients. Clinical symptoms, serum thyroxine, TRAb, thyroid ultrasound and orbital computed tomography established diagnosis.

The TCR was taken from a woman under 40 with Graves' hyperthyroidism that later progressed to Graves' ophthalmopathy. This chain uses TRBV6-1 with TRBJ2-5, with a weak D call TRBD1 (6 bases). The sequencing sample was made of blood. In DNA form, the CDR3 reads TGTGCCAGCAGTGAGCTCGCAGGGGTCGAGACCCAGTACTTC. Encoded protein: CASSELAGVETQYF.